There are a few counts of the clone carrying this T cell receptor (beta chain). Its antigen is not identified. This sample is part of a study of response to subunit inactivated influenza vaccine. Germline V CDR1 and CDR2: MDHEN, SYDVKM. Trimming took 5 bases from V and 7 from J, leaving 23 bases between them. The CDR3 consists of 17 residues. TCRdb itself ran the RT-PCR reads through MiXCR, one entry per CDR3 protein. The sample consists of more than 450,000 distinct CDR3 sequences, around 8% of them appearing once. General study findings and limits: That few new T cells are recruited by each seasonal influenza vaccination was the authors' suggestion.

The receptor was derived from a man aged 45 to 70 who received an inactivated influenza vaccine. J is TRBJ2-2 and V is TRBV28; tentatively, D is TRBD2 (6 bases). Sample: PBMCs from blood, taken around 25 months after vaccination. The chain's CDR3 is CASSGAAGPPMGGELFF. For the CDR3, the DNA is TGTGCCAGCAGTGGCGCGGCGGGACCTCCGATGGGCGGGGAGCTGTTTTTT.